The 32 T cell receptor beta chains reported below all come from one sample, sequenced in a study of T cell repertoires in cytomegalovirus infection. TCRdb processed the reads anew with MiXCR; each CDR3 protein has one entry. Of some 920,000 distinct CDR3 sequences detected, roughly 30% appear once; the ten largest clones hold under 15%. These TCRs' antigens remain unknown. The specimen comprised cultured CD8+ T cells from PBMCs, sampled from culture after CMV antigen stimulation. All receptors derive from a human donor in good health (CMV status not recorded). Some clones in this sample may be carry-over from other donors' samples.

The V call is TRBV7-6, the J call TRBJ2-1; TRBD1 matches 8 bases. CDR3 length: 19 amino acids. V lost 0 bases and J lost 9; bases outside the gene matches: 19. CDR1 is SGHVS, CDR2 FNYEAQ, per germline. CDR3 region: CASSLARPGGRSLRGEQFF. The CDR3 region has the DNA TGTGCCAGCAGCTTAGCGAGACCAGGGGGCCGGTCGTTGAGAGGTGAGCAGTTCTTC. Variable domain in full (rest from reference TRBV7-6 and TRBJ2-1): GAGVSQSPRYKVTKRGQDVALRCDPISGHVSLYWYRQALGQGPEFLTYFNYEAQQDKSGLPNDRFSAERPEGSISTLTIQRTEQRDSAMYRCASSLARPGGRSLRGEQFFGPGTRLTVL.

Only a few counts were recorded for this clonotype. The rearrangement joins TRBV27 to TRBJ1-2; the D gene is possibly TRBD1 (5 bases). The V and J ends lost 5 bases and 2 bases respectively, with 18 bases between them. Germline V gene data show CDR1 as MNHEY and CDR2 as SMNVEV (reference sequence). This CDR3 is built from 16 residues. The CDR3 region is CASSPGTFFRNYGYTF. For the CDR3, the DNA is TGTGCCAGCAGTCCTGGGACCTTTTTTCGGAACTATGGCTACACCTTC.

The chain is built from TRBV27 and TRBJ2-3; TRBD2 agrees at 11 bases. Trimming took 5 bases from V and 5 from J; bases not matched to a gene: 9. The CDR3 extends over 16 amino acids. Germline V gene lookup returns CDR1 MNHEY and CDR2 SMNVEV (reference sequence). CDR3 amino acids: CASSPIAGGPLDTQYF. The CDR3 nucleotides are TGTGCCAGCAGTCCTATAGCGGGGGGGCCATTAGATACGCAGTATTTT.

This clonotype was observed a few times. This chain links TRBV7-6 with TRBJ2-7, with D perhaps matching TRBD1 (6 bases). Germline-derived CDR1 and CDR2 are SGHVS and FNYEAQ. Trimming took off 4 bases at V and 0 bases at J, with 10 bases between the two ends. The CDR3 runs 14 residues. CDR3 protein: CASSSQGSSYEQYF. The CDR3 DNA reads as TGTGCCAGCAGCTCCCAGGGGTCCTCCTACGAGCAGTACTTC.

This clonotype has a handful of counts. The V and J genes are TRBV7-6 and TRBJ1-1; tentative D call: TRBD1 (5 bases). The germline V gene has CDR1 SGHVS and CDR2 FNYEAQ. Trimming shortened V by 0 bases and J by 0 bases, and 14 bases separated the two germline ends. The CDR3 is made up of 17 amino acids. The CDR3 loop is CASSLAQALLMNTEAFF. CDR3 bases: TGTGCCAGCAGCTTAGCACAGGCCCTCCTCATGAACACTGAAGCTTTCTTT.

The CDR3 loop is CASSRALYEQYV. CDR3 nucleotides: TGTGCCAGCAGCCGGGCCCTCTACGAGCAGTACGTC. The chain couples TRBV6-6 to TRBJ2-7; D gene unclear. Trimming shortened V by 6 bases and J by 3 bases, and 9 bases separated the two germline ends. The CDR3 totals 12 residues. Looked up from germline, CDR1 is MNHNY and CDR2 is SVGAGI (reference sequence).

This chain links TRBV7-9 with TRBJ1-1; 7 bases are shared with TRBD1. The ends lost 8 bases at V and 10 bases at J; junction bases unmatched: 10. This CDR3 region has 12 residues. CDR1 is SEHNR, CDR2 FQNEAQ, per germline (reference sequence). CDR3 sequence (DNA): TGTGCCAGCGGCCTGGGAGGGGGCGGAGCTTTCTTT. Its translation: CASGLGGGGAFF.

The J gene is TRBJ2-5, the V gene TRBV19; 13 bases are shared with TRBD2. Germline-derived CDR1 and CDR2 are LNHDA and SQIVND (reference sequence). The CDR3 sequence is 16 residues long. After removal of 5 bases from V and 1 base from J, the junction contained 4 bases not matched to a gene. The CDR3 region has the DNA TGTGCCAGTAGTGCGACTAGCGGGGGGTCCCAAGAGACCCAGTACTTC. Amino acid sequence: CASSATSGGSQETQYF.

This clonotype has a handful of counts. The chain is built from TRBV11-2 and TRBJ2-1; 10 nucleotides match TRBD2. Germline V gene lookup returns CDR1 SGHAT and CDR2 FQNNGV. The CDR3 has 17 residues. After removal of 3 bases from V and 8 bases from J, the junction contained 13 bases not matched to a gene. CDR3 sequence reads: CASSFLGEAGGLDEQFF. CDR3 coding DNA: TGTGCCAGCAGCTTCCTGGGAGAAGCGGGGGGGCTCGATGAGCAGTTCTTC. Drawing the rest from reference TRBV11-2 and TRBJ2-1, the complete variable domain is EAGVAQSPRYKIIEKRQSVAFWCNPISGHATLYWYQQILGQGPKLLIQFQNNGVVDDSQLPKDRFSAERLKGVDSTLKIQPAKLEDSAVYLCASSFLGEAGGLDEQFFGPGTRLTVL.

V gene TRBV6-8 combines with J gene TRBJ1-1; unclear D gene. The germline CDR1 and CDR2 sequences are MNHGY and SAAAGT. Trimming took 7 bases from V and 1 from J, leaving 19 bases between them. CDR3 length: 16 residues. CDR3 residues: CASTPIAGPENTEAFF. The DNA of the CDR3 is TGTGCCAGCACCCCTATTGCTGGTCCTGAGAACACTGAAGCTTTCTTT.

The table lists this clonotype with many counts. This rearrangement joins TRBV27 to TRBJ2-2; 11 bases align to TRBD2. CDR1 is MNHEY, CDR2 SMNVEV, per germline (reference sequence). CDR3 length: 16 amino acids. V shed 6 bases and J 1 base; nucleotides not matched to a gene: 4. The CDR3 region is CASSPGLAGNTGELFF. DNA for the CDR3: TGTGCCAGCAGCCCCGGACTAGCGGGGAACACCGGGGAGCTGTTTTTT.

The sample holds a few counts of this clonotype. Relative to the germline gene, one junction end is altered; a read error may explain this. V usage is TRBV2 and J usage is TRBJ2-5; D gene unclear. CDR1 and CDR2 (germline): SNHLY, FYNNEI. The CDR3 loop spans 8 amino acids. CDR3 sequence: CASSLASF. The CDR3 DNA is TGTGCCAGCAGTTTAGCCAGCTTC.

This rearrangement joins TRBV19 to TRBJ2-5; D is undetermined. The CDR3 sequence is 14 residues long. Germline loops: CDR1 LNHDA, CDR2 SQIVND (reference sequence). Trimming left V 4 bases short and J 2 bases short, with 11 bases between. The CDR3 DNA reads as TGTGCCAGTAGTAAGGCAGCCGTTCAAGAGACCCAGTACTTC. This encodes CASSKAAVQETQYF.

V and J are TRBV4-3 and TRBJ1-1; maybe TRBD1 (5 bases). Germline-derived CDR1 and CDR2 are LGHNA and YSLEER. This CDR3 has 15 residues. V gave up 2 bases and J gave up 2 bases, with 12 bases separating them. The CDR3 here is CASSQSGILNTEAFF. CDR3 sequence (DNA): TGCGCCAGCAGCCAATCAGGGATTTTAAACACTGAAGCTTTCTTT.

This chain links TRBV6-5 with TRBJ2-2; D is unresolved. Trimming stripped 6 bases from V and 4 bases from J, with 9 bases between. From germline, CDR1 is MNHEY and CDR2 SVGAGI. The CDR3 totals 13 residues. As DNA, the CDR3 is TGTGCCAGCAGCTATAGGTTCACCGGGGAGCTGTTTTTT. It specifies CASSYRFTGELFF.

The chain employs TRBV20-1 and TRBJ1-3; 7 bases line up with TRBD1. The germline CDR1 and CDR2 sequences are DFQATT and SNEGSKA (reference sequence). V was clipped by 6 bases and J by 15 bases; unmatched bases: 17. The CDR3 has 13 amino acids. The chain's CDR3 is CSATPGGQDESYF. DNA for the CDR3: TGCAGTGCAACCCCAGGGGGGCAGGATGAATCATATTTT.

The chain is built from TRBV19 and TRBJ1-5; 7 bases are a match to TRBD1. Looked up from germline, CDR1 is LNHDA and CDR2 is SQIVND (reference sequence). The V and J ends lost 2 bases and 4 bases, in that order; junction bases with no gene match: 14. This CDR3 region has 18 residues. The CDR3 nucleotides are TGTGCCAGTAGTATACCTCGGGACAGACCTTTAGGGAATCAGCCCCAGCATTTT. Its protein is CASSIPRDRPLGNQPQHF.

This clonotype showed up many times. V gene TRBV7-2 combines with J gene TRBJ1-5; D perhaps matches TRBD1 (5 bases). This CDR3 has 14 residues. Germline-derived CDR1 and CDR2 are SGHTA and FQGNSA. Trimming took off 4 bases at V and 2 bases at J, with 9 bases between the two ends. CDR3 sequence reads: CASSSGMGNQPQHF. Here the CDR3 DNA reads TGTGCCAGCAGCTCAGGGATGGGCAATCAGCCCCAGCATTTT.

This clonotype showed up just a few times. The chain recombines TRBV27 with TRBJ2-5; TRBD1 is a possible D gene (6 bases). This CDR3 is built from 16 residues. V was cut by 1 base and J by 2 bases, with 14 bases left in between. CDR1 and CDR2 from the germline V gene are MNHEY and SMNVEV (reference sequence). As DNA, the CDR3 is TGTGCCAGCAGTTTATTCACAGGGACCATTCAAGAGACCCAGTACTTC. As protein: CASSLFTGTIQETQYF.

V is TRBV20-1 and J is TRBJ1-1; tentative D call: TRBD1 (5 bases). This CDR3 is 12 amino acids long. The germline CDR1 and CDR2 sequences are DFQATT and SNEGSKA (reference sequence). The V end lost 3 bases, the J end lost 4 bases, and 9 bases lay between the germline ends. For the CDR3, the DNA is TGCAGTGCTAGGGGCAGGGCCACTGAAGCTTTCTTT. Protein product: CSARGRATEAFF.

This clonotype turned up a few times. A much larger clone differs by one base, so this may be a read error. The chain has TRBV5-6 and TRBJ1-1; D is undetermined. The CDR3 extends over 14 amino acids. Germline V gives CDR1 SGHDT, CDR2 YYEEEE. V shed 0 bases and J shed 1 base, with 7 bases lying between them. The chain's CDR3 is CASSLGHQNTEAFF. The DNA of the CDR3 is TGTGCCAGCAGCTTGGGACACCAGAACACTGAAGCTTTCTTT.

This clonotype was seen only a few times. The genes are TRBV6-2 or TRBV6-3 and TRBJ2-3, with D perhaps TRBD1 (5 bases). Trimming removed 0 bases from V and 10 bases from J, with 14 bases in between. The CDR3 covers 14 residues. Germline V gene data show CDR1 as MNHEY and CDR2 as SVGEGT. CDR3 protein: CASSYSKSQTAQYF. DNA of the CDR3: TGTGCCAGCAGTTACTCGAAGTCCCAGACAGCGCAGTATTTT.

This chain connects TRBV7-9 to TRBJ2-1, with 12 bases fitting TRBD1. Germline CDR1 SEHNR, CDR2 FQNEAQ (reference sequence). CDR3 size: 15 residues. Trimming took 5 bases from V and 8 from J; bases not matched to a gene: 7. Written as DNA, the CDR3 is TGTGCCAGCAGCGCCCGGGACAGGGGGCCCCATGAGCAGTTCTTC. It translates to CASSARDRGPHEQFF.

This clonotype was found a few times. The CDR3 region is CAIRKTTGSYNEQFF. The CDR3 coding sequence is TGTGCCATCAGAAAAACCACAGGGTCCTACAATGAGCAGTTCTTC. The gene calls are TRBV10-3 and TRBJ2-1; D possibly corresponds to TRBD1 (6 bases). CDR3 length: 15 amino acids. Germline V gene sequence: CDR1 ENHRY, CDR2 SYGVKD. V was shortened by 6 bases and J by 1 base, with 13 bases between the two germline ends.

With regard to this clonotype: Relative to the germline gene, one junction end is altered; a read error may explain this. V gene TRBV27 combines with J gene TRBJ2-5, with D maybe TRBD1 (5 bases). CDR3 length: 15 residues. CDR1 and CDR2 (germline): MNHEY, SMNVEV (reference sequence). The CDR3 region has the DNA TGTGCCAGCAGTTTACAGGGTCGAGGTGTGGAGACCCAGTATTTC. It yields the protein CASSLQGRGVETQYF.

The genes are TRBV12-3 or TRBV12-4 and TRBJ1-6; 11 bases match TRBD1. V lost 5 bases, J lost 3 bases, and 3 bases stayed unmatched. The CDR3 is 16 residues long. The CDR3 DNA reads as TGTGCCAGCAGTCCGGGGACAGGGGGCTATAATTCACCCCTCCACTTT. It translates to CASSPGTGGYNSPLHF.

This chain connects TRBV27 to TRBJ1-1; D unresolved. CDR1 is MNHEY, CDR2 SMNVEV, per germline (reference sequence). V was shortened by 4 bases and J by 0 bases, with 12 bases between the two germline ends. The CDR3 has 15 residues. The CDR3 DNA sequence: TGTGCCAGCAGTTCTCCATTGGGGTTGAACACTGAAGCTTTCTTT. Protein product: CASSSPLGLNTEAFF.

This clonotype has just one count. The genes are TRBV6-6 and TRBJ2-7, with 7 bases lining up with TRBD1. CDR1 is MNHNY, CDR2 SVGAGI, per germline (reference sequence). The CDR3 has 14 amino acids. V shed 5 bases, J shed 2 bases, and the junction held 6 bases outside the gene matches. The CDR3 sequence is CASSGRQGTYEQYF. CDR3 DNA: TGTGCCAGCAGTGGGAGACAGGGAACCTACGAGCAGTACTTC.

The V gene is TRBV3-1, the J gene TRBJ1-1; D gene ambiguous. CDR1 and CDR2 from the germline V gene are LGHDT and YNNKEL (reference sequence). There are 15 residues in the CDR3. Trimming pared 0 bases from V and 4 bases from J, leaving 12 bases between. The CDR3 reads CASSQDLGLLTEAFF. In DNA form, the CDR3 reads TGTGCCAGCAGCCAAGATCTGGGGTTGCTCACTGAAGCTTTCTTT.

This clonotype came up a few times. The rearrangement joins TRBV10-2 to TRBJ2-7; 12 bases fit TRBD2. Unmatched junction bases numbered 0, after V lost 5 bases and J lost 4 bases. The CDR3 covers 13 residues. Germline loops: CDR1 WSHSY, CDR2 SAAADI. The CDR3 nucleotides are TGCGCCAGCAGTACTAGCGGGGGGTACGAGCAGTACGTC. Its protein product is CASSTSGGYEQYV.

On this clonotype itself: Germline is not matched at one junction end, which may reflect a read error. This sequence joins TRBV7-6 and TRBJ2-3, with 7 positions matching TRBD2. CDR1 and CDR2 (germline): SGHVS, FNYEAQ. The CDR3 contains 16 residues. For the CDR3, the DNA is TGTGCCAACAGCTTACTAGCGAAGTTTCCTCCAGATACGCAGTATTTT. This codes for CANSLLAKFPPDTQYF. Drawing the rest from reference TRBV7-6 and TRBJ2-3, the complete variable domain is GAGVSQSPRYKVTKRGQDVALRCDPISGHVSLYWYRQALGQGPEFLTYFNYEAQQDKSGLPNDRFSAERPEGSISTLTIQRTEQRDSAMYRCANSLLAKFPPDTQYFGPGTRLTVL.

This clonotype has a handful of counts. The chain combines TRBV7-9 with TRBJ2-2; maybe TRBD1 (6 bases). The germline V and J ends were trimmed by 5 bases and 2 bases, with 15 bases remaining between them. CDR1 is SEHNR and CDR2 is FQNEAQ in the germline V gene (reference sequence). The CDR3 consists of 16 residues. The CDR3 is CASSIPGTINTGELFF. CDR3 sequence (DNA): TGTGCCAGCAGCATCCCCGGGACAATAAACACCGGGGAGCTGTTTTTT. The variable domain in full, with the rest retrieved from reference TRBV7-9 and TRBJ2-2, is DTGVSQNPRHKITKRGQNVTFRCDPISEHNRLYWYRQTLGQGPEFLTYFQNEAQLEKSRLLSDRFSAERPKGSFSTLEIQRTEQGDSAMYLCASSIPGTINTGELFFGEGSRLTVL.